A selection of T cell receptor beta chains follows, all from one sample in a study of T cells in localized non-small cell lung cancer. Clones were sequenced by immunoSEQ multiplex PCR, and TCRdb holds only the in-frame ones, with some missing. The sample has roughly 25,000 clones; about 90% are singletons. This material consisted of peripheral blood, taken before any cancer treatment. Receptors were obtained from a woman aged 40-70 years with stage I lung adenocarcinoma. CDR3s include the opening cysteine and the closing phenylalanine or tryptophan. The order of the fields is D gene, J gene, clone size, V gene, CDR3 DNA, CDR3 protein. A D gene is named only where the DNA matches it firmly. Rows may omit the clone size; those that give it use once, few, many or a size class.

D gene: .; J gene: TRBJ1-1; clone size: .; V gene: TRBV5-6; CDR3 DNA: TGTGCCAGCAGCCCCGCAGGGAGGGACACTGAAGCTTTCTTT; CDR3 protein: CASSPAGRDTEAFF
D gene: .; J gene: TRBJ1-2; clone size: .; V gene: TRBV6-4; CDR3 DNA: TGTGCCAGCAGTGACGAGGGGGGTAACTATGGCTACACCTTC; CDR3 protein: CASSDEGGNYGYTF
D gene: .; J gene: TRBJ2-7; clone size: .; V gene: TRBV5-6; CDR3 DNA: TGTGCCAGCAGCTCCGGGAGCCCCTACGAGCAGTACTTC; CDR3 protein: CASSSGSPYEQYF
D gene: .; J gene: TRBJ2-1; clone size: .; V gene: TRBV7-7; CDR3 DNA: TGTGCCAGCAGCTTAGGGGAGGGACAGGACAATGAGCAGTTCTTC; CDR3 protein: CASSLGEGQDNEQFF
D gene: .; J gene: TRBJ1-2; clone size: .; V gene: TRBV6-1; CDR3 DNA: TGTGCCAGCTCCGACAGTTACTATGGCTACACCTTC; CDR3 protein: CASSDSYYGYTF
D gene: .; J gene: TRBJ1-5; clone size: .; V gene: TRBV6-5; CDR3 DNA: TGTGCCAGCAGTTACTCGTCCCGCAATCAGCCCCAGCATTTT; CDR3 protein: CASSYSSRNQPQHF
D gene: .; J gene: TRBJ2-4; clone size: .; V gene: TRBV2; CDR3 DNA: TGTGCCAGCAGGTCACGGGCAGGCTATTTCAAAAACATTCAGTACTTC; CDR3 protein: CASRSRAGYFKNIQYF
D gene: TRBD2; J gene: TRBJ2-5; clone size: .; V gene: TRBV7-2; CDR3 DNA: TGTGCCAGCAGCTTAACTAGCGGGGGGGCCTGGGAGACCCAGTACTTC; CDR3 protein: CASSLTSGGAWETQYF
D gene: .; J gene: TRBJ1-1; clone size: .; V gene: TRBV27; CDR3 DNA: TGTGCCAGCAGTTTACAAGCCAAAATGAACACTGAAGCTTTCTTT; CDR3 protein: CASSLQAKMNTEAFF
D gene: .; J gene: TRBJ2-3; clone size: .; V gene: TRBV7-2; CDR3 DNA: TGTGCCAGCAGCCGAGCGGGCAGGACAGATACGCAGTATTTT; CDR3 protein: CASSRAGRTDTQYF
D gene: .; J gene: TRBJ1-4; clone size: once; V gene: TRBV7-2; CDR3 DNA: TGTGCCAGCAGCCAAAACGGGTTGAAGGAAAAACTGTTTTTT; CDR3 protein: CASSQNGLKEKLFF
D gene: TRBD2; J gene: TRBJ2-1; clone size: .; V gene: TRBV5-6; CDR3 DNA: TGTGCCAGCAGCTTGGGGCGGGAGGGGTACTACAATGAGCAGTTCTTC; CDR3 protein: CASSLGREGYYNEQFF
D gene: TRBD1; J gene: TRBJ2-1; clone size: .; V gene: TRBV11-3; CDR3 DNA: TGTGCCAGCAGCCAGGGACAGACTTACAATGAGCAGTTCTTC; CDR3 protein: CASSQGQTYNEQFF
D gene: TRBD1; J gene: TRBJ2-7; clone size: .; V gene: TRBV18; CDR3 DNA: TGTGCCAGCTCACCAGGGACAGGGGGCAAAGAGCAGTACTTC; CDR3 protein: CASSPGTGGKEQYF
D gene: .; J gene: TRBJ1-1; clone size: .; V gene: TRBV5-1; CDR3 DNA: TGCGCCAGCAGCGACGTAGGGGACACTGAAGCTTTCTTT; CDR3 protein: CASSDVGDTEAFF
D gene: .; J gene: TRBJ2-1; clone size: .; V gene: TRBV5-4; CDR3 DNA: TGTGCCAGCAGCTTGGCCGGGGGAGGCTACAATGAGCAGTTCTTC; CDR3 protein: CASSLAGGGYNEQFF
D gene: .; J gene: TRBJ2-5; clone size: once; V gene: TRBV9; CDR3 DNA: TGTGCCAGCAGCGTAGGTCGAGGGGTAGAGACCCAGTACTTC; CDR3 protein: CASSVGRGVETQYF
D gene: .; J gene: TRBJ2-3; clone size: .; V gene: TRBV6-6; CDR3 DNA: TGTGCCAGCAGTTACCGGGACACAGATACGCAGTATTTT; CDR3 protein: CASSYRDTDTQYF
D gene: TRBD2; J gene: TRBJ2-3; clone size: .; V gene: TRBV7-9; CDR3 DNA: TGTGCCAGCGGGACTACCACAGATACGCAGTATTTT; CDR3 protein: CASGTTTDTQYF
D gene: TRBD1; J gene: TRBJ2-1; clone size: .; V gene: TRBV7-8; CDR3 DNA: TGTGCCAGCAGCTTCGGACAGGGAGGTGAGCAGTTCTTC; CDR3 protein: CASSFGQGGEQFF
D gene: .; J gene: TRBJ1-5; clone size: medium-sized; V gene: TRBV5-6; CDR3 DNA: TGTGCCAGCAGCTTCTCACACGTTGTGGGTCAGCCCCAGCATTTT; CDR3 protein: CASSFSHVVGQPQHF
D gene: .; J gene: TRBJ2-1; clone size: few; V gene: TRBV9; CDR3 DNA: TGTGCCAGCAGCGTAGAAGGGTTGAGTCTCTATGAGCAGTTCTTC; CDR3 protein: CASSVEGLSLYEQFF
D gene: TRBD1; J gene: TRBJ1-6; clone size: .; V gene: TRBV4-1; CDR3 DNA: TGCGCCAGCAGCCAAGTTCATTTGGGACAGGGGAATATTTTTAATTCACCCCTCCACTTT; CDR3 protein: CASSQVHLGQGNIFNSPLHF
D gene: TRBD2; J gene: TRBJ2-1; clone size: .; V gene: TRBV28; CDR3 DNA: TGTGCCAGCAGTTTATTAGGACTAGCGATTCCTGAGCAGTTCTTC; CDR3 protein: CASSLLGLAIPEQFF
D gene: TRBD1; J gene: TRBJ1-2; clone size: .; V gene: TRBV2; CDR3 DNA: TGTGCCAGCCTCGACAGGGGGCGATTAGGGGGCTACACCTTC; CDR3 protein: CASLDRGRLGGYTF
D gene: .; J gene: TRBJ1-5; clone size: .; V gene: TRBV30; CDR3 DNA: TGTGCCTGGCAGAAGGATAACAATCAGCCCCAGCATTTT; CDR3 protein: CAWQKDNNQPQHF
D gene: .; J gene: TRBJ1-2; clone size: .; V gene: TRBV7-2; CDR3 DNA: TGTGCCAGCAGCCCGGGGGGGGCGCGGGGCTACACCTTC; CDR3 protein: CASSPGGARGYTF
D gene: .; J gene: TRBJ2-1; clone size: .; V gene: TRBV2; CDR3 DNA: TGTGCCAGCAGTCAGGGGGGGCGCAATGAGCAGTTCTTC; CDR3 protein: CASSQGGRNEQFF
D gene: .; J gene: TRBJ2-5; clone size: .; V gene: TRBV6-6; CDR3 DNA: TGTGCCAGCAGTTACCCTTCTGGGATTGAGGGGGAGACCCAGTACTTC; CDR3 protein: CASSYPSGIEGETQYF
D gene: .; J gene: TRBJ1-1; clone size: once; V gene: TRBV15; CDR3 DNA: TGTGCCACCAGCAGCCGGGTCTCGAACACTGAAGCTTTCTTT; CDR3 protein: CATSSRVSNTEAFF
D gene: TRBD2; J gene: TRBJ2-3; clone size: .; V gene: TRBV5-1; CDR3 DNA: TGCGCCAGCAGCTTGGGGACTAGCGGGGGGGCGGCGGATACGCAGTATTTT; CDR3 protein: CASSLGTSGGAADTQYF
D gene: TRBD1; J gene: TRBJ1-1; clone size: once; V gene: TRBV7-9; CDR3 DNA: TGTGCCAGCAGCTTAGGAGGGGGCGAGGCTGAAGCTTTCTTT; CDR3 protein: CASSLGGGEAEAFF
D gene: TRBD1; J gene: TRBJ2-3; clone size: .; V gene: TRBV4-3; CDR3 DNA: TGCGCCAGCAGCCAAGAGTACAGGGGTACAGATACGCAGTATTTT; CDR3 protein: CASSQEYRGTDTQYF
D gene: .; J gene: TRBJ1-4; clone size: .; V gene: TRBV4-3; CDR3 DNA: TGCGCCAGCAGCCAAGTCTTAGGGCCCCCGAATGAAAAACTGTTTTTT; CDR3 protein: CASSQVLGPPNEKLFF
D gene: .; J gene: TRBJ2-3; clone size: .; V gene: TRBV4-2; CDR3 DNA: TGTGCCAGCAGCCAAGAAGCCCGAAGAGGCCAGGGGAGGGATACGCAGTATTTT; CDR3 protein: CASSQEARRGQGRDTQYF
D gene: .; J gene: TRBJ2-3; clone size: .; V gene: TRBV5-6; CDR3 DNA: TGTGCCAGCAGCTTGGATCCGGGCCCCCGTGGAGATACGCAGTATTTT; CDR3 protein: CASSLDPGPRGDTQYF
D gene: .; J gene: TRBJ2-7; clone size: .; V gene: TRBV7-9; CDR3 DNA: TGTGCCAGCAGCTGGGACAACTCCTACGAGCAGTACTTC; CDR3 protein: CASSWDNSYEQYF
D gene: .; J gene: TRBJ2-7; clone size: .; V gene: TRBV6-5; CDR3 DNA: TGTGCCAGCAGTCCCGACAGGAATTACGAGCAGTACTTC; CDR3 protein: CASSPDRNYEQYF
D gene: TRBD2; J gene: TRBJ2-5; clone size: .; V gene: TRBV7-2; CDR3 DNA: TGTGCCAGCAGCTTAGGCGGGGGGCTGCAAGAGACCCAGTACTTC; CDR3 protein: CASSLGGGLQETQYF
D gene: TRBD1; J gene: TRBJ2-1; clone size: .; V gene: TRBV27; CDR3 DNA: TGTGCCAGCAGTTTGCGGGACAGGGGGCCCGGCGAGCAGTTCTTC; CDR3 protein: CASSLRDRGPGEQFF
D gene: .; J gene: TRBJ1-1; clone size: .; V gene: TRBV6-1; CDR3 DNA: TGTGCCAGCAGTGTCTCGTTTCAGGGTGGCACTGAAGCTTTCTTT; CDR3 protein: CASSVSFQGGTEAFF
D gene: TRBD1; J gene: TRBJ1-1; clone size: .; V gene: TRBV30; CDR3 DNA: TGTGCCTGGAGCCTAGGGACAGGGGCCGAAGGGGCTTTCTTT; CDR3 protein: CAWSLGTGAEGAFF
D gene: .; J gene: TRBJ2-3; clone size: .; V gene: TRBV5-5; CDR3 DNA: TGTGCCAGCAGACCTACGGGCACAGATACGCAGTATTTT; CDR3 protein: CASRPTGTDTQYF
D gene: .; J gene: TRBJ1-5; clone size: .; V gene: TRBV7-2; CDR3 DNA: TGTGCCAGCAGCTTAGAATCGGGGGACAATCAGCCCCAGCATTTT; CDR3 protein: CASSLESGDNQPQHF
D gene: .; J gene: TRBJ2-3; clone size: .; V gene: TRBV5-4; CDR3 DNA: TGTGCCAGCAGCCCTCAGCTTGGTTGGGATACGCAGTATTTT; CDR3 protein: CASSPQLGWDTQYF
D gene: TRBD1; J gene: TRBJ1-3; clone size: .; V gene: TRBV28; CDR3 DNA: TGTGCCAGCAGTTTATACGGGACAGCAAAAAACACCATATATTTT; CDR3 protein: CASSLYGTAKNTIYF
D gene: TRBD1; J gene: TRBJ2-2; clone size: .; V gene: TRBV19; CDR3 DNA: TGTGCCAGTCGGACAGGGGGGGACACCGGGGAGCTGTTTTTT; CDR3 protein: CASRTGGDTGELFF